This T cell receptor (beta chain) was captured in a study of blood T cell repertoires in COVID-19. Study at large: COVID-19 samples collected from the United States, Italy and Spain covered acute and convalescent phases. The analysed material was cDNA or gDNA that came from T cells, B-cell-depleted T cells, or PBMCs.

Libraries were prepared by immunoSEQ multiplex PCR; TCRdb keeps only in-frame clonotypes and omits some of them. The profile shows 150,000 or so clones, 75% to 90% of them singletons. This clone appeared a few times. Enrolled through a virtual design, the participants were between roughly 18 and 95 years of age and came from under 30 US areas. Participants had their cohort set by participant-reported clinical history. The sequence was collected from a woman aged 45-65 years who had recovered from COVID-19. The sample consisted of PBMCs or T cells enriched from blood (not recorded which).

Here the CDR3 DNA reads TGTGCCAGCTCACCGCAACAGCTAAAGGGCTACACCTTC. Translated, it gives CASSPQQLKGYTF. The rearrangement joins TRBV18 to TRBJ1-2; D unresolved. The CDR3 has 13 amino acids. Germline V lookup: CDR1 KGHSH, CDR2 LQKENI. V lost 3 bases and J lost 8, with 13 bases in between.